The 27 T cell receptor beta chains listed next were all sequenced from one sample in a study of shared clonotypes between healthy human individuals. TCRdb's copy holds only in-frame clones and misses some; the assay was immunoSEQ multiplex PCR. The table shows millions of clones, with roughly 94% occurring only once. Sequences were obtained from naive CD4+ T cells sorted from blood. Subset described: CD45RA+ positively selected. These receptors were taken from a man aged 18 to 29 in good health.

The chain joins TRBV15 to TRBJ1-4; 7 bases are a match to TRBD1. Germline trimming cut 4 bases from V and 10 bases from J; bases unmatched to any gene: 18. This CDR3 is 17 amino acids long. The germline V gene encodes CDR1 LNHNV and CDR2 YYDKDF (reference sequence). CDR3 nucleotides: TGTGCCACCAGCACAAGTCAAGTACAGGGGACCTTGGGAAAACTGTTTTTT. The encoded protein is CATSTSQVQGTLGKLFF.

The chain links TRBV5-1 to TRBJ2-1; 8 bases align to TRBD1. V lost 0 bases and J lost 4; bases outside the gene matches: 3. Germline V gives CDR1 SGHRS, CDR2 YFSETQ. The CDR3 length is 15 residues. CDR3 region: CASSLVRQGYNEQFF. CDR3 bases: TGCGCCAGCAGCTTGGTGCGACAGGGGTACAATGAGCAGTTCTTC.

About this clone: Other nucleotide sequences in the sample specify the same CDR3. The chain recombines TRBV5-1 with TRBJ2-1; TRBD2 aligns across 11 bases. In germline, CDR1 is SGHRS, CDR2 YFSETQ. This CDR3 spans 17 amino acids. V gave up 1 base and J gave up 0 bases; unmatched junction bases: 3. The CDR3 sequence: CASSLTSGGSSYNEQFF. CDR3 in DNA: TGCGCCAGCAGCTTGACTAGCGGGGGAAGCTCCTACAATGAGCAGTTCTTC.

This rearrangement joins TRBV6-5 to TRBJ2-7; maybe TRBD1 (5 bases). Trimming cost V 6 bases and J 0 bases, with 12 bases left between them. CDR3 length: 14 residues. CDR1 and CDR2 from the germline V gene are MNHEY and SVGAGI. In nucleotides, the CDR3 is TGTGCCAGCAGAACGACAGTGACCTCCTACGAGCAGTACTTC. As protein: CASRTTVTSYEQYF.

The CDR3 nucleotides read TGCGCCAGCAGCCCCGGACAGGCCCCCAAAGAGACCCAGTACTTC. Its translation is CASSPGQAPKETQYF. The chain recombines TRBV4-1 with TRBJ2-5, with 7 bases matching TRBD1. Germline V gene sequence: CDR1 MGHRA, CDR2 YSYEKL. V shed 4 bases, J shed 3 bases, and the junction held 8 bases outside the gene matches. This CDR3 contains 15 residues.

This sequence joins TRBV5-3 and TRBJ2-3; D possibly corresponds to TRBD1 (6 bases). TRBV5-3 counts as an open reading frame of uncertain function. The CDR3 runs 15 residues. V shed 4 bases and J shed 0 bases, with 12 bases lying between them. The CDR3 nucleotides are TGTGCCAGAAGCCAAGGGACATCTAGCACAGATACGCAGTATTTT. Its translation is CARSQGTSSTDTQYF.

V gene TRBV5-1 combines with J gene TRBJ2-5; D might be TRBD1 (5 bases). The CDR3 runs to 15 residues. From germline, CDR1 is SGHRS and CDR2 YFSETQ. V was pared by 1 base and J by 4 bases, with 14 bases between. The CDR3 nucleotides are TGCGCCAGCAGCTTGTTCCAGGGAAGGGGAGAGACCCAGTACTTC. It specifies CASSLFQGRGETQYF.

V usage is TRBV18 and J usage is TRBJ1-2, with TRBD1 identical over 7 bases. The J segment lost 6 bases and the V segment lost 4 bases, leaving 5 bases of the junction unmatched. In germline, CDR1 is KGHSH, CDR2 LQKENI. This CDR3 region has 13 residues. CDR3 DNA sequence: TGTGCCAGCTCACTGAGGGGGCTTAATGGCTACACCTTC. It is translated as CASSLRGLNGYTF.

Notes on this clone: The junction departs from the called germline gene at one end, perhaps through a read error. The chain couples TRBV15 to TRBJ2-1, with 10 positions matching TRBD2. Looked up from germline, CDR1 is LNHNV and CDR2 is YYDKDF (reference sequence). CDR3 length: 14 amino acids. CDR3 loop: CATSRALAGEPPLF. The CDR3 DNA reads as TGTGCCACCAGCAGAGCCCTAGCGGGAGAGCCCCCACTCTTC.

This sequence joins TRBV10-3 and TRBJ1-3, with D unresolved. The V gene's germline CDR1 is ENHRY and CDR2 SYGVKD. V was trimmed by 7 bases and J by 6 bases, leaving 16 bases between them. CDR3 length: 14 residues. In nucleotides, the CDR3 is TGTGCCATCACCCCGGAGATAGGGCTAAACACCATATATTTT. It specifies CAITPEIGLNTIYF.

A remark on this clone: One junction end disagrees with the germline gene, perhaps due to a read error. The J gene is TRBJ1-4, the V gene TRBV7-9, with TRBD1 matching over 8 bases. Per the germline V gene, CDR1 is SEHNR and CDR2 is FQNEAQ (reference sequence). The CDR3 runs 16 residues. In DNA form, the CDR3 reads TGTGCCAGCAGTTTAGGTCCATCAGGGGGCAAAGAAAAACTGTTTTTT. Protein product: CASSLGPSGGKEKLFF.

The chain carries TRBV4-1 and TRBJ2-3; 8 bases match TRBD1. Germline CDR1 MGHRA, CDR2 YSYEKL. After removal of 2 bases from V and 9 bases from J, the junction contained 7 bases not matched to a gene. This CDR3 region has 14 residues. The CDR3 coding sequence is TGCGCCAGCAGCCAACCAAGACAGGGGAGAACGCAGTATTTT. This translates into CASSQPRQGRTQYF.

In this sample, this clone turned up once. This sequence joins TRBV5-5 and TRBJ2-7, with D tentatively TRBD2 (5 bases). Germline CDR1 and CDR2: SGHKS and YYEKEE (reference sequence). V was shortened by 5 bases and J by 6 bases, with 15 bases between the two germline ends. The CDR3 spans 13 residues. The CDR3 here is CASSPGSLIEQYF. In DNA form, the CDR3 reads TGTGCCAGCAGTCCGGGGAGTCTTATCGAGCAGTACTTC.

The genes are TRBV2 and TRBJ1-1; D uncertain. The CDR3 loop spans 15 amino acids. CDR1 is SNHLY and CDR2 is FYNNEI in the germline V gene. The V end lost 5 bases, the J end lost 1 base, and 14 bases lay between the germline ends. The CDR3 loop reads CASSPTWTGNTEAFF. As DNA, the CDR3 is TGTGCCAGCAGTCCCACCTGGACGGGGAACACTGAAGCTTTCTTT.

The chain carries TRBV30 and TRBJ1-1; D not resolved. Trimming cost V 4 bases and J 6 bases, with 18 bases left between them. The CDR3 is 14 residues long. Germline-derived CDR1 and CDR2 are GTSNPN and SVGIG (reference sequence). In DNA form, the CDR3 reads TGTGCCTGGAATCCCGCGGGAGGCAAGGCTGAAGCTTTCTTT. Amino acid sequence: CAWNPAGGKAEAFF.

The chain carries TRBV6-1 and TRBJ1-2; 7 nucleotides align to TRBD1. Trimming cost V 4 bases and J 4 bases; bases outside gene matches: 3. CDR3 length equals 13 residues. Germline V gene lookup returns CDR1 MNHNS and CDR2 SASEGT. CDR3 nucleotide sequence: TGTGCCAGCAGTGTGGGACAGCCCTATGGCTACACCTTC. It encodes CASSVGQPYGYTF.

The rearrangement joins TRBV10-3 to TRBJ2-5; D might be TRBD2 (6 bases). The CDR3 sequence is 14 residues long. Germline V gene data show CDR1 as ENHRY and CDR2 as SYGVKD. V lost 4 bases to trimming and J lost 5 bases, with 14 bases between them. Here the CDR3 DNA reads TGTGCCATCAGTGGGCACAGGAGCGGGGAGACCCAGTACTTC. Translating gives CAISGHRSGETQYF.

The rearrangement joins TRBV4-2 to TRBJ2-1; 8 nucleotides agree with TRBD1. Germline V lookup: CDR1 LGHNA, CDR2 YNFKEQ. The CDR3 is made up of 17 amino acids. V trimming: 4 bases; J trimming: 7 bases; junction bases outside the gene matches: 15. CDR3 loop: CASSLTPGTGVINEQFF. Here the CDR3 DNA reads TGTGCCAGCAGCCTCACTCCTGGGACAGGCGTCATAAATGAGCAGTTCTTC.

Notes on this clone: Within the sample, other DNA sequences also encode this same CDR3. This sequence joins TRBV6-5 and TRBJ1-2; no definite D call. The CDR3 loop spans 13 amino acids. V shed 2 bases and J shed 4 bases, with 8 bases lying between them. Germline-derived CDR1 and CDR2 are MNHEY and SVGAGI. CDR3 nucleotides: TGTGCCAGCAGTTACAGGGATGGCTATGGCTACACCTTC. It is translated as CASSYRDGYGYTF.

The chain employs TRBV28 and TRBJ1-2; D is perhaps TRBD1 (6 bases). Germline V gives CDR1 MDHEN, CDR2 SYDVKM. The V end lost 4 bases, the J end lost 1 base, and 16 bases lay between the germline ends. This CDR3 has 16 amino acids. The CDR3 nucleotides are TGTGCCAGCAGTTCCCTGGACAGCAAATATAACTATGGCTACACCTTC. The encoded protein is CASSSLDSKYNYGYTF.

The chain uses TRBV27 and TRBJ2-1; D is unclear. The CDR3 consists of 14 residues. Germline V gives CDR1 MNHEY, CDR2 SMNVEV (reference sequence). Trimming stripped 5 bases from V and 3 bases from J, with 11 bases between. The CDR3: CASSPLTFYNEQFF. In nucleotides, the CDR3 is TGTGCCAGCAGTCCCCTGACTTTCTACAATGAGCAGTTCTTC.

The chain recombines TRBV6-5 with TRBJ1-4; 7 nucleotides align to TRBD1. The CDR3 sequence is 14 residues long. Germline loops: CDR1 MNHEY, CDR2 SVGAGI. J gave up 8 bases and V 8 bases, and 11 bases lay outside the gene matches. The CDR3 reads CASGQGQRREKLFF. For the CDR3, the DNA is TGTGCCAGCGGTCAGGGACAGCGGAGGGAAAAACTGTTTTTT.

This rearrangement joins TRBV27 to TRBJ1-1; TRBD1 is a possible D gene (6 bases). V lost 4 bases to trimming and J lost 10 bases, with 16 bases between them. Per germline, CDR1 MNHEY and CDR2 SMNVEV (reference sequence). The CDR3 is 13 residues long. Here the CDR3 reads CASSWDKQGGAFF. CDR3 sequence (DNA): TGTGCCAGCAGTTGGGATAAACAGGGAGGAGCTTTCTTT.

The chain employs TRBV5-1 and TRBJ2-5; D assignment may be TRBD1 or TRBD2 (6 bases each). Between the trimmed V and J ends, which lost 5 bases and 1 base, there was a span of 21 bases. The CDR3 sequence is 17 residues long. Germline CDR1 is SGHRS and CDR2 is YFSETQ. The CDR3 DNA reads TGCGCCAGCAGACCGGGGACACAAGGGGGGCTCCAAGAGACCCAGTACTTC. Protein product: CASRPGTQGGLQETQYF.

The rearrangement links TRBV6-6 to TRBJ1-5, with 10 bases matching TRBD1. Germline V gives CDR1 MNHNY, CDR2 SVGAGI (reference sequence). Losses at the gene ends were 5 bases for V and 1 base for J; bases not matched to a gene: 5. The CDR3 totals 16 residues. CDR3 DNA: TGTGCCAGCAGTCCTCGGGACAGGGGCAGCAATCAGCCCCAGCATTTT. Amino acids: CASSPRDRGSNQPQHF.

V and J are TRBV7-8 and TRBJ2-5, with D possibly being TRBD2 (5 bases). The CDR3 has 15 amino acids. Deletions cut 3 bases from V and 0 bases from J, with 11 bases between. Germline V gives CDR1 SGHVS, CDR2 FQNEAQ. The CDR3, as DNA: TGTGCCAGCAGCTTCGCGGGTAACTACCAAGAGACCCAGTACTTC. This sequence encodes CASSFAGNYQETQYF.

The gene calls are TRBV6-6 and TRBJ2-7; D might be TRBD2 (5 bases). V gave up 2 bases and J gave up 5 bases, with 7 bases separating them. This CDR3 is built from 12 residues. Germline CDR1 MNHNY, CDR2 SVGAGI (reference sequence). CDR3 bases: TGTGCCAGCAGTTACGCTAGCAACGAGCAGTACTTC. Protein: CASSYASNEQYF.